This T cell receptor (beta chain) was sequenced in a study of graft-versus-host responses after intestinal transplantation. Whole-study context: The study gave all recipients anti-thymocyte globulin induction, then tacrolimus and steroids for 2 to 3 years.

The repertoire was sequenced with immunoSEQ multiplex PCR; TCRdb's copy has only in-frame clones and lacks some. The sample shows approximately 97,000 clones, roughly 90% of them seen only once. Notes on this clone: What it binds is not known.

Study-level findings and limits: Some GvH clones appeared in ileal mucosa or blood before recipient bone marrow. The study associated peak circulating GvH clone levels with early post-transplant HvG declines.

Sequencing was performed on unstimulated CD8+ T cells sorted from spleen or lymph node cells, taken before transplant. This sequence originates from a human donor who was the organ donor for an intestinal transplant.

DNA of the CDR3: TGTGCCAGCAGCTTGGTGGCTAGCGGCTACGAGCAGTACTTC. Its translation: CASSLVASGYEQYF. The V call is TRBV5-6, the J call TRBJ2-7; 7 bases agree with TRBD2. Germline-derived CDR1 and CDR2 are SGHDT and YYEEEE. With V trimmed by 0 bases and J by 3 bases, 3 bases remained unmatched. The CDR3 is 14 residues long. Supplemented by reference TRBV5-6 and TRBJ2-7, the full variable domain reads DAGVTQSPTHLIKTRGQQVTLRCSPKSGHDTVSWYQQALGQGPQFIFQYYEEEERQRGNFPDRFSGHQFPNYSSELNVNALLLGDSALYLCASSLVASGYEQYFGPGTRLTVT.